The entry that follows covers one T cell receptor beta chain sequence. Generated by immunoSEQ multiplex PCR, the TCRdb table keeps only in-frame clones and is missing some. Altogether around 56,000 clones are present, roughly nine tenths being singletons, with the ten largest covering 0.38%. This entry is derived from a study of T cell changes during pregnancy in multiple sclerosis. V lost 8 bases and J lost 8, with 12 bases in between. Germline V gene lookup returns CDR1 MNHNS and CDR2 SASEGT. The CDR3 is made up of 12 amino acids. Material: CD4+ T cells from peripheral blood mononuclear cells, obtained in the third trimester of pregnancy. This TCR was sampled from a female donor with multiple sclerosis, enrolled in a pregnancy study. The J gene is TRBJ1-4, the V gene TRBV6-1, with D possibly matching TRBD1 (5 bases). The CDR3: CASRQGWEKLFF. CDR3 bases: TGTGCCAGCCGCCAGGGATGGGAAAAACTGTTTTTT.